This T cell receptor beta chain emerged from a study of blood T cell repertoires in COVID-19. Study overall: COVID-19 samples, acute and convalescent, were from the United States, Italy and Spain. PBMCs, B-cell-depleted T cells, or T cells provided the cDNA or gDNA that made up the material.

Per the original data handling: Amplifying reference gene primers gave estimates of nucleated cell counts. Here immunoSEQ multiplex PCR was the method, and the copy in TCRdb shows in-frame clones only, minus some. V, J and clone size reflect that table, while D and trimming were determined from the DNA. This table has 130,000 or so clones, around nine tenths appearing once. Trimming at V came to 5 bases and at J to 6 bases, leaving 7 bases not matched to a gene. The length of the CDR3 is 14 residues. CDR1 and CDR2 from the germline V gene are LGHDT and YNNKEL (reference sequence). This receptor was obtained from a woman in her fifties or sixties with acute or convalescent COVID-19. Sequenced material: peripheral blood. The chain links TRBV3-1 (or the pseudogene TRBV3-2) to TRBJ2-3; TRBD2 aligns across 8 bases. CDR3 region: CASSSQRERDTQYF. CDR3 bases: TGTGCCAGCAGCTCCCAGCGGGAGCGGGATACGCAGTATTTT.